One and the same sample provided the 21 T cell receptor beta chains below, sequenced in a study of blood T cells in healthy people across ages. A second PCR, run for roughly 6 to 11 cycles, used a sample-barcoded 5' primer plus a J-beta primer mix. One entry per CDR3 protein results from TCRdb running MiXCR on the 5' RACE reads. The sample includes 730,000 or so distinct CDR3 sequences, roughly 44% of them seen just once. Material for sequencing was blood. These receptors were obtained from a woman aged 60-70 years in good health.

The chain couples TRBV10-3 to TRBJ1-2; D not certain. The CDR3 loop spans 13 amino acids. V was pared by 7 bases and J by 0 bases, with 9 bases between. Germline assignment: CDR1 ENHRY and CDR2 SYGVKD. CDR3 DNA: TGTGCCATCAACGGGGAGGCTAACTATGGCTACACCTTC. This translates into CAINGEANYGYTF.

This clonotype was seen at least ten times. V and J are TRBV5-1 and TRBJ2-3; D unclear. Per the germline V gene, CDR1 is SGHRS and CDR2 is YFSETQ. V was trimmed by 6 bases and J by 5 bases, leaving 16 bases between them. This CDR3 has 14 amino acids. Here the CDR3 reads CASTPELVQDTQYF. The DNA for the CDR3 is TGCGCCAGCACCCCCGAGCTCGTACAAGATACGCAGTATTTT.

This clonotype occurred once. This chain joins TRBV5-1 and TRBJ2-5, with a possible D match to TRBD2 (6 bases). Germline loops: CDR1 SGHRS, CDR2 YFSETQ. This CDR3 is built from 15 residues. V lost 4 bases, J lost 1 base, and 14 bases lay in between. The CDR3 spells CASSDGGTLQETQYF. The CDR3 DNA follows: TGCGCCAGCAGCGATGGGGGGACCCTCCAAGAGACCCAGTACTTC. The full variable domain, in which reference TRBV5-1 and TRBJ2-5 provide the parts outside the CDR3, is KAGVTQTPRYLIKTRGQQVTLSCSPISGHRSVSWYQQTPGQGLQFLFEYFSETQRNKGNFPGRFSGRQFSNSRSEMNVSTLELGDSALYLCASSDGGTLQETQYFGPGTRLLVL.

This clonotype has a count of ten or more. The rearrangement joins TRBV2 to TRBJ2-3; no clear D. CDR1 SNHLY and CDR2 FYNNEI come from the germline V gene. V shed 6 bases and J shed 3 bases, with 10 bases lying between them. The CDR3 totals 13 residues. CDR3 in amino acids: CASRPDNTDTQYF. The CDR3 DNA is TGTGCCAGCAGACCTGACAATACAGATACGCAGTATTTT. The whole variable domain, remainder taken from reference TRBV2 and TRBJ2-3, is EPEVTQTPSHQVTQMGQEVILRCVPISNHLYFYWYRQILGQKVEFLVSFYNNEISEKSEIFDDQFSVERPDGSNFTLKIRSTKLEDSAMYFCASRPDNTDTQYFGPGTRLTVL.

The chain joins TRBV25-1 to TRBJ2-3, with 10 bases that match TRBD1. This CDR3 contains 15 residues. J gave up 2 bases and V 8 bases, and 7 bases lay outside the gene matches. CDR1 is MGHDK and CDR2 is SYGVNS in the germline V gene. In nucleotides, the CDR3 is TGTGCCAGCCGGGACAGGGGATTGGACACAGATACGCAGTATTTT. Translating gives CASRDRGLDTDTQYF.

This clonotype was counted only a few times. The chain recombines TRBV3-1 with TRBJ2-7; 10 bases are shared with TRBD2. CDR1 is LGHDT, CDR2 YNNKEL, per germline (reference sequence). V gave up 4 bases and J gave up 7 bases; unmatched junction bases: 7. The CDR3 covers 14 residues. The CDR3 reads CASSPLAGDGEQYF. In DNA, the CDR3 is TGTGCCAGCAGCCCCCTAGCGGGAGACGGTGAGCAGTACTTC.

This chain links TRBV9 with TRBJ2-4; 8 bases fit TRBD1. V lost 3 bases, J lost 7 bases, and 9 bases stayed unmatched. The CDR3 length is 15 residues. Germline V gives CDR1 SGDLS, CDR2 YYNGEE. CDR3 DNA: TGTGCCAGCAGCGCGATGGACAGGGCGGAGAACATTCAGTACTTC. Translated: CASSAMDRAENIQYF.

This clonotype turned up a few times. The chain carries TRBV12-3 or TRBV12-4 and TRBJ2-5; TRBD2 is a possible D gene (6 bases). The closer fit of TRBJ2-7 to the DNA end suggests the J call may be wrong. The CDR3 covers 14 residues. The DNA of the CDR3 is TGTGCCAGCAGTTATCCCCCCACTAGCCCCGAGCAGTACTTC. Encoded protein: CASSYPPTSPEQYF.

Only a few counts were recorded for this clonotype. This chain joins TRBV6-5 and TRBJ1-2, with TRBD1 matching over 8 bases. The germline CDR1 and CDR2 sequences are MNHEY and SVGAGI. V trimming: 8 bases; J trimming: 0 bases; junction bases outside the gene matches: 5. The CDR3 totals 14 residues. The DNA of the CDR3 is TGTGCCAGCGTTAAGACAGGGGCTAACTATGGCTACACCTTC. This encodes CASVKTGANYGYTF.

This clonotype has just a few counts. This chain connects TRBV7-2 to TRBJ2-3, with 11 nucleotides matching TRBD2. V lost 10 bases and J lost 1; bases outside the gene matches: 4. Germline CDR1 reads SGHTA; CDR2 reads FQGNSA. The CDR3 is made up of 14 amino acids. The CDR3 region has the DNA TGTGCCACTCAACTAGCGGGAGGCACAGATACGCAGTATTTT. Translation: CATQLAGGTDTQYF.

The V gene is TRBV7-9, the J gene TRBJ2-5; D is ambiguous. Germline V gene lookup returns CDR1 SEHNR and CDR2 FQNEAQ (reference sequence). V gave up 5 bases and J gave up 11 bases, with 27 bases separating them. This CDR3 spans 16 amino acids. The CDR3, as DNA: TGTGCCAGCAGCCGAGCCGGAACTTCCTCAGTCGATGAGCAGTACTTC. The encoded protein is CASSRAGTSSVDEQYF.

The chain has TRBV7-6 and TRBJ2-5; D is undetermined. Gene TRBJ2-7 matches the end of the DNA better, so the J call may be wrong. This CDR3 spans 14 amino acids. Germline V lookup: CDR1 SGHVS, CDR2 FNYEAQ. The chain's CDR3 is CASSLAGGRSEQYF. CDR3 nucleotide sequence: TGTGCCAGCAGCTTAGCTGGCGGTAGGTCCGAGCAGTACTTC.

This chain joins TRBV18 and TRBJ1-2, with D possibly TRBD1 on 5 matching bases. CDR3 size: 16 residues. Germline assignment: CDR1 KGHSH and CDR2 LQKENI. V lost 3 bases and J 4 bases, leaving 18 bases between the germline ends. CDR3 protein: CASSPLESKGPYGYTF. The CDR3 DNA sequence: TGTGCCAGCTCACCCCTAGAATCCAAGGGACCCTATGGCTACACCTTC.

This clonotype was recorded a few times. The chain uses TRBV20-1 and TRBJ2-1; tentatively, D is TRBD2 (6 bases). CDR3 size: 15 residues. CDR1 and CDR2 (germline): DFQATT, SNEGSKA (reference sequence). V lost 0 bases and J lost 5, with 14 bases in between. This chain's CDR3 is CSARDWRKRDNEQFF. Here the CDR3 DNA reads TGCAGTGCTAGAGATTGGAGGAAGCGGGACAATGAGCAGTTCTTC.

This clonotype was picked up a small number of times. An end of the junction does not agree with germline; a read error may underlie this. The chain employs TRBV7-8 and TRBJ2-1; 10 bases are shared with TRBD2. CDR1 and CDR2 from the germline V gene are SGHVS and FQNEAQ. The CDR3 runs 15 residues. CDR3 nucleotides: TGTACCAGCAGCTTAACTTGGACTAGCGGCAATGGGCAGTTCTTC. Translating it yields CTSSLTWTSGNGQFF. The full variable domain, in which reference TRBV7-8 and TRBJ2-1 provide the parts outside the CDR3, is GAGVSQSPRYKVAKRGQDVALRCDPISGHVSLFWYQQALGQGPEFLTYFQNEAQLDKSGLPSDRFFAERPEGSVSTLKIQRTQQEDSAVYLCTSSLTWTSGNGQFFGPGTRLTVL.

The chain is built from TRBV29-1 and TRBJ1-1; no definite D call. This CDR3 spans 12 amino acids. CDR1 is SQVTM and CDR2 is ANQGSEA in the germline V gene. The CDR3, as DNA: TGCATCGGGAAACAGCTAGACACTGAAGCTTTCTTT. The encoded protein is CIGKQLDTEAFF.

The chain joins TRBV6-2 or TRBV6-3 to TRBJ2-1, with 9 bases that match TRBD1. Germline V CDR1 and CDR2: MNHEY, SVGEGT. The length of the CDR3 is 13 residues. The junction had 6 bases not matched to a gene; V was cut back by 10 bases and J by 5 bases. As DNA, the CDR3 is TGTGCCACCAGCCGGGACAGGGACAATGAGCAGTTCTTC. This encodes CATSRDRDNEQFF.

This clonotype was seen just once. The CDR3 spells CSTRGGTSTDTQYF. In DNA form, the CDR3 reads TGCAGCACCCGAGGGGGGACTAGCACAGATACGCAGTATTTT. The rearrangement links TRBV29-1 to TRBJ2-3; tentatively, D is TRBD1 or TRBD2 (6 bases each). V was cut by 8 bases and J by 0 bases, with 15 bases left in between. CDR1 is SQVTM, CDR2 ANQGSEA, per germline. This CDR3 comprises 14 residues.

This clonotype has only a few counts. The V gene is TRBV10-3, the J gene TRBJ2-7, with 7 bases aligning to TRBD2. The CDR3 loop spans 13 amino acids. The trim removed 10 bases at V and 1 base at J, leaving 7 bases unmatched. Germline V gives CDR1 ENHRY, CDR2 SYGVKD. CDR3 residues: CATGRGPSYEQYF. The DNA for the CDR3 is TGTGCCACAGGGAGGGGCCCATCCTACGAGCAGTACTTC.

This clonotype was detected a few times. The V and J genes are TRBV7-8 and TRBJ2-7; 12 bases line up with TRBD1. There are 17 residues in the CDR3. The germline V gene has CDR1 SGHVS and CDR2 FQNEAQ. V lost 1 base to trimming and J lost 6 bases; unmatched junction nucleotides: 10. The CDR3 region has the DNA TGTGCCAGCAGCTTAGTTGCCTCGGGACAGGGGGCGACCGAGCAGTACTTC. Protein sequence: CASSLVASGQGATEQYF.

The genes are TRBV10-3 and TRBJ1-1; no clear D gene. Germline V gene sequence: CDR1 ENHRY, CDR2 SYGVKD. The germline V and J ends were trimmed by 0 bases and 4 bases, with 9 bases remaining between them. CDR3 length: 14 amino acids. The CDR3 reads CAISESVDLTEAFF. CDR3 bases: TGTGCCATCAGTGAGTCAGTGGATCTCACTGAAGCTTTCTTT.